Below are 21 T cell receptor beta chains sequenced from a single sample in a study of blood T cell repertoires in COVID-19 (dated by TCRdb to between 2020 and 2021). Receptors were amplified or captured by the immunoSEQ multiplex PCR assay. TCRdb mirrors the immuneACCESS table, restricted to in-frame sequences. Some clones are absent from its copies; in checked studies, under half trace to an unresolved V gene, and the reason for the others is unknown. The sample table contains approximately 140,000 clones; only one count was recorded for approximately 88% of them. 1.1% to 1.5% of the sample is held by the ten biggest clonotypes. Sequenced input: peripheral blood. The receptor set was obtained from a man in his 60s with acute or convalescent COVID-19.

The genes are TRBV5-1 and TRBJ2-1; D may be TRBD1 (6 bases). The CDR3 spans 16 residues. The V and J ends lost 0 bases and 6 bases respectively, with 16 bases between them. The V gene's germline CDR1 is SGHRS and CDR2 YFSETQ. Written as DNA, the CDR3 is TGCGCCAGCAGCTTGGAGGGGGTTCTGCTACGCAATGAGCAGTTCTTC. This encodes CASSLEGVLLRNEQFF.

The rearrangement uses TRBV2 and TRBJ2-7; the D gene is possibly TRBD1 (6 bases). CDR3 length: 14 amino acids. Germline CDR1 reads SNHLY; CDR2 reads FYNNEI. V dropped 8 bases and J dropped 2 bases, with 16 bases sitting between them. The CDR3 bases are TGTGCCAGCGGTGGACAGCGCAGTACCTACGAGCAGTACTTC. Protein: CASGGQRSTYEQYF.

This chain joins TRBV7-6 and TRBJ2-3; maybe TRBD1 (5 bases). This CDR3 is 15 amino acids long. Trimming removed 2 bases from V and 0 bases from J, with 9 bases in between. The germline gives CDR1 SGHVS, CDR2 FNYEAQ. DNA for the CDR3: TGTGCCAGCAGCTTAAGGGGATTTAGCACAGATACGCAGTATTTT. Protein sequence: CASSLRGFSTDTQYF.

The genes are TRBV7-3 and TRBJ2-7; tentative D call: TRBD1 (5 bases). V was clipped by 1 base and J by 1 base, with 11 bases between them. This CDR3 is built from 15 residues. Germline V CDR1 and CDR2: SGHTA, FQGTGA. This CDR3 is CASSLKTRTSYEQYF. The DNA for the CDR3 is TGTGCCAGCAGCTTAAAAACCCGGACATCCTACGAGCAGTACTTC.

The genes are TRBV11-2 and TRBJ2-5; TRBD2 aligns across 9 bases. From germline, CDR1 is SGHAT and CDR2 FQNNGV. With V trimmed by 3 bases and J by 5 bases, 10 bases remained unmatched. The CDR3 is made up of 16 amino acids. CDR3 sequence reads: CASSLESGGLGETQYF. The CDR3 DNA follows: TGTGCCAGCAGCTTGGAAAGCGGGGGGTTAGGGGAGACCCAGTACTTC.

The CDR3 coding sequence is TGTGCCAGCAGCTCCACCGACAGGGGGAACACTGAAGCTTTCTTT. This codes for CASSSTDRGNTEAFF. This sequence joins TRBV7-2 and TRBJ1-1; 8 bases are shared with TRBD1. V was pared by 4 bases and J by 1 base, with 5 bases of the junction left unmatched. Germline V lookup: CDR1 SGHTA, CDR2 FQGNSA. The CDR3 has 15 amino acids. The complete variable domain, with remaining parts taken from reference TRBV7-2 and TRBJ1-1, reads GAGVSQSPSNKVTEKGKDVELRCDPISGHTALYWYRQSLGQGLEFLIYFQGNSAPDKSGLPSDRFSAERTGGSVSTLTIQRTQQEDSAVYLCASSSTDRGNTEAFFGQGTRLTVV.

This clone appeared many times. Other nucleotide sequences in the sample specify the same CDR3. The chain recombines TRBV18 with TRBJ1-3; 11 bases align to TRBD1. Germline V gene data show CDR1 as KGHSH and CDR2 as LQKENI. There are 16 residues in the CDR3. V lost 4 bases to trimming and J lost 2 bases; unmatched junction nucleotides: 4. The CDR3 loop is CASSQPGQGAGNTIYF. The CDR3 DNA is TGTGCCAGCTCACAACCGGGACAGGGGGCTGGAAACACCATATATTTT.

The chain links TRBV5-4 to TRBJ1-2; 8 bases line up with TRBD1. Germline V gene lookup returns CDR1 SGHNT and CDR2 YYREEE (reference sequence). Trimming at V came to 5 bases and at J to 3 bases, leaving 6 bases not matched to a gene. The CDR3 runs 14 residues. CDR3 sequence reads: CASRHLTGDYGYTF. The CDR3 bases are TGTGCCAGCAGACACTTGACAGGGGACTATGGCTACACCTTC. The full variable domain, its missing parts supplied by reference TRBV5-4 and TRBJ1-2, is ETGVTQSPTHLIKTRGQQVTLRCSSQSGHNTVSWYQQALGQGPQFIFQYYREEENGRGNFPPRFSGLQFPNYSSELNVNALELDDSALYLCASRHLTGDYGYTFGSGTRLTVV.

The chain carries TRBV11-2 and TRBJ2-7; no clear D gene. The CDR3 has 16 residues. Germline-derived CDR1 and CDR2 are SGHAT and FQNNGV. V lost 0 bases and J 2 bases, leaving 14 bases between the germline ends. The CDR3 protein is CASSLESAGVPYEQYF. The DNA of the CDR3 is TGTGCCAGCAGCTTAGAGTCGGCAGGCGTTCCCTACGAGCAGTACTTC.

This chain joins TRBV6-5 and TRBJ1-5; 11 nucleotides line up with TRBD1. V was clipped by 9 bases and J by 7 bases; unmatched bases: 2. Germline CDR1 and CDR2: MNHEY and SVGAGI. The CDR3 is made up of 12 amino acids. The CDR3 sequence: CARGTGGQPQHF. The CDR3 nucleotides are TGTGCCAGAGGGACAGGGGGGCAGCCCCAGCATTTT.

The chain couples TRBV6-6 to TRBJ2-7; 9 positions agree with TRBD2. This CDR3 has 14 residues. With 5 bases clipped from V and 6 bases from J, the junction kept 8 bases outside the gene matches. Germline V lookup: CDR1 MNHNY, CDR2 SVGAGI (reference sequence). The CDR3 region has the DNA TGTGCCAGCAGTCCCGCGGGAGGGCGCTTCGAGCAGTACTTC. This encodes CASSPAGGRFEQYF.

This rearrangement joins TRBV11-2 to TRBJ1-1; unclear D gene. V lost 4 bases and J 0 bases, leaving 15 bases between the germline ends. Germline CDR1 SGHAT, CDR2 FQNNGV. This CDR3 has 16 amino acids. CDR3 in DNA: TGTGCCAGCAGCTCCTTGGCCAGGACTCTGAACACTGAAGCTTTCTTT. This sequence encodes CASSSLARTLNTEAFF.

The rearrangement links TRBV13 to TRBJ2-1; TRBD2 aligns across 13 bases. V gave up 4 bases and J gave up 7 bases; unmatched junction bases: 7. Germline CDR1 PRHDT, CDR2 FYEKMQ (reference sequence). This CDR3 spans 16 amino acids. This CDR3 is CASSSLAGGLANEQFF. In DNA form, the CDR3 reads TGTGCCAGCAGCTCACTAGCGGGAGGGCTCGCGAATGAGCAGTTCTTC. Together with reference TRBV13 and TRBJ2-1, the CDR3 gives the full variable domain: AAGVIQSPRHLIKEKRETATLKCYPIPRHDTVYWYQQGPGQDPQFLISFYEKMQSDKGSIPDRFSAQQFSDYHSELNMSSLELGDSALYFCASSSLAGGLANEQFFGPGTRLTVL.

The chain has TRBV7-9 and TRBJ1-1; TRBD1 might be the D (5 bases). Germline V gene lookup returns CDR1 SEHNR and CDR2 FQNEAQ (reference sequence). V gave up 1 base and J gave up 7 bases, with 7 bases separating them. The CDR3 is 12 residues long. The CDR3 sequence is CASSLGDSEAFF. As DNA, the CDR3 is TGTGCCAGCAGCTTAGGAGACAGTGAAGCTTTCTTT. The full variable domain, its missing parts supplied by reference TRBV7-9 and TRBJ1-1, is DTGVSQNPRHKITKRGQNVTFRCDPISEHNRLYWYRQTLGQGPEFLTYFQNEAQLEKSRLLSDRFSAERPKGSFSTLEIQRTEQGDSAMYLCASSLGDSEAFFGQGTRLTVV.

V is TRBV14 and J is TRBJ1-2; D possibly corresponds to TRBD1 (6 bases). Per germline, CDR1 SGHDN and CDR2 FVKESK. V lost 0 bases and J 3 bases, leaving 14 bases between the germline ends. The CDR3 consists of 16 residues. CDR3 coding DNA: TGTGCCAGCAGCCAAGATGGCTTACAGGGTCACTATGGCTACACCTTC. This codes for CASSQDGLQGHYGYTF.

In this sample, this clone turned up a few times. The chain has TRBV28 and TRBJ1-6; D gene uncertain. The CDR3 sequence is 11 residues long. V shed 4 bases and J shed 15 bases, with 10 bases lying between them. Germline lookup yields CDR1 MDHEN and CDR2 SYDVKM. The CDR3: CASSYQVLLHF. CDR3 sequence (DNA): TGTGCCAGCAGTTACCAGGTCCTCCTCCACTTT.

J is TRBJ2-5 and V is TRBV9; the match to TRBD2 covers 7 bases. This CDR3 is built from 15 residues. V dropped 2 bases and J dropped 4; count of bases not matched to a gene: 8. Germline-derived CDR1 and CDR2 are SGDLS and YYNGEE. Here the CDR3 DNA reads TGTGCCAGCAGCGTGTATCGGGGGGTAGGAGAGACCCAGTACTTC. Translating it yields CASSVYRGVGETQYF.

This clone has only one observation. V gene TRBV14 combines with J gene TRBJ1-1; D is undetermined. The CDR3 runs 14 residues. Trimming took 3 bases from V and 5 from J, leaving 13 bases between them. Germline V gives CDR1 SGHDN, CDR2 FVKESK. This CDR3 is CASSQRRGSTEAFF. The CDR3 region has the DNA TGTGCCAGCAGCCAGCGACGAGGTAGTACTGAAGCTTTCTTT. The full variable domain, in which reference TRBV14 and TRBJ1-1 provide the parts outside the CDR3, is EAGVTQFPSHSVIEKGQTVTLRCDPISGHDNLYWYRRVMGKEIKFLLHFVKESKQDESGMPNNRFLAERTGGTYSTLKVQPAELEDSGVYFCASSQRRGSTEAFFGQGTRLTVV.

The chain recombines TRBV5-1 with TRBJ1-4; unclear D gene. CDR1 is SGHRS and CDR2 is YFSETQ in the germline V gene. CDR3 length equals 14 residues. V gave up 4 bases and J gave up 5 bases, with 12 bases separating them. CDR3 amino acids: CASSLIALNEKLFF. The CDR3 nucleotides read TGCGCCAGCAGCCTCATAGCGCTCAATGAAAAACTGTTTTTT.

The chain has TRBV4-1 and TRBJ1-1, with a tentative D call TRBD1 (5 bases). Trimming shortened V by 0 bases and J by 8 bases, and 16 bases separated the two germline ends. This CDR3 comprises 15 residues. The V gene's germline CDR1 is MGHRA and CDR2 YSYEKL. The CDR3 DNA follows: TGCGCCAGCAGCCAAGATATGGTGGGGGGTCGGGAAGCTTTCTTT. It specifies CASSQDMVGGREAFF.

The CDR3 DNA sequence: TGTGCCAGCAGTTCGAGGGGGACAGGGAGGGATACTGAAGCTTTCTTT. It specifies CASSSRGTGRDTEAFF. V and J are TRBV28 and TRBJ1-1; 9 bases agree with TRBD1. The CDR3 is 16 residues long. Trimming took 4 bases from V and 5 from J; bases not matched to a gene: 11. CDR1 is MDHEN and CDR2 is SYDVKM in the germline V gene.